This passage covers 17 T cell receptor beta chains from one sample sequenced in a study of CD8 T cells in Susac syndrome. Random-hexamer reverse transcription was applied to roughly 0.5 to 1 ug RNA. In TCRdb, the immunoSEQ multiplex PCR reads were re-called with MiXCR into one record per CDR3 protein. In the table there are 150,000 to 190,000 distinct CDR3 sequences, roughly 95% of which are singletons. Sequencing was done on a sample of CD8+ T cells from PBMCs. The receptor set was obtained from a human donor with multiple sclerosis.

The rearrangement joins TRBV30 to TRBJ2-3, with D uncertain. Germline lookup yields CDR1 GTSNPN and CDR2 SVGIG (reference sequence). The CDR3 totals 12 residues. Between the trimmed V and J ends, which lost 3 bases and 2 bases, there was a span of 6 bases. CDR3 DNA sequence: TGTGCCTGGAGGACCAACACAGATACGCAGTATTTT. It yields the protein CAWRTNTDTQYF.

The chain links TRBV12-5 to TRBJ2-3, with unresolved D. Germline-derived CDR1 and CDR2 are LGHNT and FRNRAP. Trimming took off 6 bases at V and 0 bases at J, with 7 bases between the two ends. The CDR3 loop spans 13 amino acids. For the CDR3, the DNA is TGTGCTAGTGGCCGGTCTAGCACAGATACGCAGTATTTT. It encodes CASGRSSTDTQYF.

This chain connects TRBV5-6 to TRBJ1-5; no firm D call. Between the trimmed V and J ends, which lost 0 bases and 0 bases, there was a span of 10 bases. The CDR3 runs 16 residues. CDR1 is SGHDT and CDR2 is YYEEEE in the germline V gene. This CDR3 is CASSLANSYSNQPQHF. The CDR3 nucleotides are TGTGCCAGCAGCTTGGCCAACTCTTATAGCAATCAGCCCCAGCATTTT.

The CDR3 bases are TGTGCCAGCAGTCGGCCCACGGCCGGGAAGACCCAGTACTTC. Amino acids: CASSRPTAGKTQYF. V is TRBV12-3 or TRBV12-4 and J is TRBJ2-5; D may be TRBD2 (5 bases). The CDR3 has 14 residues. V was trimmed by 5 bases and J by 6 bases, leaving 16 bases between them.

This chain links TRBV29-1 with TRBJ2-1, with D perhaps matching TRBD2 (5 bases). The length of the CDR3 is 12 residues. Trimming shortened V by 1 base and J by 8 bases, and 9 bases separated the two germline ends. Germline loops: CDR1 SQVTM, CDR2 ANQGSEA. CDR3 in amino acids: CSVEVGGDEQFF. The CDR3 DNA sequence: TGCAGCGTTGAAGTAGGAGGTGATGAGCAGTTCTTC.

The rearrangement joins TRBV27 to TRBJ2-1; 7 nucleotides align to TRBD2. CDR1 is MNHEY and CDR2 is SMNVEV in the germline V gene (reference sequence). The CDR3 sequence is 14 residues long. J was trimmed by 3 bases and V by 3 bases; bases with no gene match: 2. CDR3 DNA sequence: TGTGCCAGCAGTTTGGGGGACTACTACAATGAGCAGTTCTTC. Protein sequence: CASSLGDYYNEQFF.

The gene calls are TRBV29-1 and TRBJ2-2, with D hard to call. Germline V gene data show CDR1 as SQVTM and CDR2 as ANQGSEA. Trimming took 5 bases from V and 5 from J, leaving 6 bases between them. The CDR3 contains 11 residues. The CDR3 here is CSVLQTGELFF. DNA of the CDR3: TGCAGCGTTCTACAAACCGGGGAGCTGTTTTTT.

This clonotype was seen only once. V gene TRBV13 combines with J gene TRBJ2-1; a possible D gene is TRBD2 (5 bases). CDR1 and CDR2 from the germline V gene are PRHDT and FYEKMQ (reference sequence). Between the trimmed V and J ends, which lost 4 bases and 7 bases, there was a span of 17 bases. CDR3 size: 15 residues. The CDR3 sequence is CASSSTRAPGNEQFF. CDR3 coding DNA: TGTGCCAGCAGCTCAACCCGGGCCCCGGGGAATGAGCAGTTCTTC.

The V and J genes are TRBV27 and TRBJ1-6, with no clear D. The CDR3 covers 12 residues. CDR1 MNHEY and CDR2 SMNVEV come from the germline V gene (reference sequence). Trimming pared 6 bases from V and 10 bases from J, leaving 10 bases between. The CDR3 sequence is CASRGPGSPLHF. CDR3 bases: TGTGCCAGCAGGGGTCCGGGCTCACCCCTCCACTTT.

The chain has TRBV2 and TRBJ2-5, with 9 bases that match TRBD1. The CDR3 covers 14 residues. Germline trimming cut 6 bases from V and 4 bases from J; bases unmatched to any gene: 6. Germline-derived CDR1 and CDR2 are SNHLY and FYNNEI. In DNA form, the CDR3 reads TGTGCCAGCAGCAGGGGACAGGGAATAGAGACCCAGTACTTC. Protein sequence: CASSRGQGIETQYF.

The chain couples TRBV7-8 to TRBJ2-7; D is perhaps TRBD1 (6 bases). The CDR3 runs to 14 residues. Germline-derived CDR1 and CDR2 are SGHVS and FQNEAQ. Between the trimmed V and J ends, which lost 7 bases and 7 bases, there was a span of 20 bases. CDR3 sequence: CASTKPGNTGEQYF. The CDR3 DNA follows: TGTGCCAGCACCAAACCCGGGAATACAGGGGAGCAGTACTTC.

This sequence joins TRBV29-1 and TRBJ2-4, with a tentative D call TRBD2 (6 bases). Trimming cost V 3 bases and J 6 bases, with 6 bases left between them. The CDR3 extends over 11 amino acids. The germline V gene encodes CDR1 SQVTM and CDR2 ANQGSEA. CDR3 region: CSVEGGNIQYF. The CDR3 DNA is TGCAGCGTTGAGGGGGGAAACATTCAGTACTTC.

Here the CDR3 reads CASSLTGTGNEQYV. Written as DNA, the CDR3 is TGTGCCAGCAGTCTGACCGGGACAGGTAACGAGCAGTACGTC. The gene calls are TRBV27 and TRBJ2-7; 8 nucleotides line up with TRBD1. This CDR3 contains 14 residues. V gave up 5 bases and J gave up 5 bases; unmatched junction bases: 8. The germline V gene has CDR1 MNHEY and CDR2 SMNVEV (reference sequence).

The chain uses TRBV29-1 and TRBJ1-5, with D maybe TRBD1 (5 bases). Germline CDR1 reads SQVTM; CDR2 reads ANQGSEA. This CDR3 spans 12 amino acids. The V end lost 7 bases, the J end lost 11 bases, and 18 bases lay between the germline ends. The CDR3 DNA sequence: TGCAGCGCCCACGACGACGGGGGGACCCAGCATTTT. Its protein is CSAHDDGGTQHF. The variable domain in full, completed from reference TRBV29-1 and TRBJ1-5, reads SAVISQKPSRDICQRGTSLTIQCQVDSQVTMMFWYRQQPGQSLTLIATANQGSEATYESGFVIDKFPISRPNLTFSTLTVSNMSPEDSSIYLCSAHDDGGTQHFGDGTRLSIL.

The chain combines TRBV15 with TRBJ2-4; 8 bases fit TRBD1. Germline V CDR1 and CDR2: LNHNV, YYDKDF (reference sequence). This CDR3 spans 15 amino acids. After removal of 0 bases from V and 9 bases from J, the junction contained 7 bases not matched to a gene. CDR3 sequence: CATSREAGGLGIQYF. In DNA form, the CDR3 reads TGTGCCACCAGCAGAGAAGCAGGGGGCTTAGGCATTCAGTACTTC.

The V and J genes are TRBV14 and TRBJ1-4; TRBD1 matches at 9 bases. This CDR3 spans 16 amino acids. Germline V lookup: CDR1 SGHDN, CDR2 FVKESK. J lost 0 bases, V lost 4 bases, and 3 bases had no gene match. CDR3 in amino acids: CASSLGQGATNEKLFF. CDR3 nucleotides: TGTGCCAGCAGCCTGGGACAGGGAGCAACTAATGAAAAACTGTTTTTT.

The chain links TRBV7-3 to TRBJ2-2, with 11 bases identical to TRBD2. The CDR3 totals 15 residues. Trimming cost V 4 bases and J 6 bases; bases outside gene matches: 4. The germline V gene has CDR1 SGHTA and CDR2 FQGTGA. The CDR3 sequence is CASSWTSGPPGELFF. CDR3 coding DNA: TGTGCCAGCAGCTGGACTAGCGGGCCCCCCGGGGAGCTGTTTTTT.